This T cell receptor (beta chain) was documented in a study of blood T cell repertoires in COVID-19. Study as a whole: Two consecutive negative NP/OP PCR tests, clearance, or resolved symptoms defined Cohort 3 recovery. Collection of acute and convalescent COVID-19 samples took place in the United States, Italy and Spain.

TCRdb keeps only in-frame clones here, not all; method: immunoSEQ multiplex PCR. This table has fewer than 250,000 clones, approximately 90% appearing once. V was trimmed by 5 bases and J by 0 bases, leaving 6 bases between them. The CDR3 has 14 residues. The germline V gene encodes CDR1 KGHDR and CDR2 SFDVKD. Cohorts were based on clinical histories the participants reported. The chain carries TRBV24-1 and TRBJ2-2; TRBD2 might be the D (6 bases). The TCR was taken from a middle-aged woman in a cohort exposed to, infected with or recovered from COVID-19 (not recorded which). The sample consisted of PBMCs or T cells enriched from blood (not recorded which). As DNA, the CDR3 is TGTGCCACCAGTGGGAGGGCGAACACCGGGGAGCTGTTTTTT. It codes for CATSGRANTGELFF.